The 27 T cell receptor beta chains given below trace back to one sample, sequenced in a study of response to subunit inactivated influenza vaccine. One entry per CDR3 protein, called by TCRdb with MiXCR from the RT-PCR reads. The sample carries about 520,000 distinct CDR3 sequences, around 7.9% recorded once. Sequencing was performed on PBMCs from blood, taken about 23 months after vaccination. Receptors originate from a man aged 50-75 years who received an inactivated influenza vaccine.

The table lists this clonotype with many counts. The V call is TRBV27, the J call TRBJ2-7, with D possibly being TRBD2 (7 bases). V lost 5 bases and J lost 0, with 14 bases in between. The germline gives CDR1 MNHEY, CDR2 SMNVEV (reference sequence). CDR3 size: 15 residues. CDR3: CASSIGGGLSYEQYF. CDR3 DNA sequence: TGTGCCAGCAGTATAGGGGGGGGCCTCTCCTACGAGCAGTACTTC.

This clonotype was counted many times. The genes are TRBV12-3 or TRBV12-4 and TRBJ2-7; TRBD1 aligns across 7 bases. Unmatched junction bases numbered 3, after V lost 2 bases and J lost 2 bases. The CDR3 length is 14 residues. The CDR3 is CASSLSQGAYEQYF. CDR3 in DNA: TGTGCCAGCAGTTTAAGCCAGGGGGCCTACGAGCAGTACTTC.

This sequence joins TRBV4-2 and TRBJ2-3, with 8 nucleotides matching TRBD2. V lost 5 bases, J lost 0 bases, and 10 bases stayed unmatched. The CDR3 covers 17 residues. Per the germline V gene, CDR1 is LGHNA and CDR2 is YNFKEQ. The CDR3 bases are TGTGCCAGCAGCAAAAGCTATGGCGGGGGGAGCACAGATACGCAGTATTTT. Translated, it gives CASSKSYGGGSTDTQYF.

This clonotype has just a few counts. The chain carries TRBV7-9 and TRBJ1-2; no clear D. This CDR3 is 15 amino acids long. V lost 5 bases and J 5 bases, leaving 18 bases between the germline ends. In germline, CDR1 is SEHNR, CDR2 FQNEAQ (reference sequence). The CDR3 region has the DNA TGTGCCAGCAGCCCAAGAGCCCAACCTACTTATGGCTACACCTTC. Translating it yields CASSPRAQPTYGYTF.

This clonotype came up many times. J is TRBJ1-5 and V is TRBV2; maybe TRBD1 (6 bases). The CDR3 extends over 14 amino acids. Trimming left V 6 bases short and J 7 bases short, with 16 bases between. Germline V gene data show CDR1 as SNHLY and CDR2 as FYNNEI. The CDR3 nucleotides read TGTGCCAGCAGCGATACAGGGAGGAACCAGCCCCAGCATTTT. Amino acid sequence: CASSDTGRNQPQHF.

V is TRBV28 and J is TRBJ2-7, with D maybe TRBD1 (6 bases). Germline-derived CDR1 and CDR2 are MDHEN and SYDVKM. Trimming pared 8 bases from V and 0 bases from J, leaving 17 bases between. The CDR3 covers 15 residues. CDR3 nucleotides: TGTGCCAGCCGGGCTGGACAGTTTAGCTCCTACGAGCAGTACTTC. Translating gives CASRAGQFSSYEQYF.

The chain joins TRBV2 to TRBJ2-3; D is uncertain. The CDR3 runs 14 residues. Looked up from germline, CDR1 is SNHLY and CDR2 is FYNNEI. The ends were cut back, 4 bases at V and 0 bases at J, with 8 bases in the middle. CDR3 residues: CASSVMGSTDTQYF. CDR3 sequence (DNA): TGTGCCAGCAGTGTCATGGGTAGCACAGATACGCAGTATTTT.

The J gene is TRBJ1-2, the V gene TRBV12-3 or TRBV12-4; D not resolved. The germline V and J ends were trimmed by 3 bases and 2 bases, with 7 bases remaining between them. The CDR3 length is 13 residues. The DNA of the CDR3 is TGTGCCAGCAGTTTGGAACAGAACTATGGCTACACCTTC. Its translation: CASSLEQNYGYTF.

The chain recombines TRBV3-1 with TRBJ2-3; a weak D match, TRBD2 (6 bases). The CDR3 totals 17 residues. The V gene's germline CDR1 is LGHDT and CDR2 YNNKEL (reference sequence). V lost 0 bases, J lost 2 bases, and 15 bases lay in between. DNA of the CDR3: TGTGCCAGCAGCCAAGATTGGGACTCGACAGACACAGATACGCAGTATTTT. Its protein is CASSQDWDSTDTDTQYF.

This clonotype was counted at least ten times. The chain recombines TRBV10-3 with TRBJ2-7; D might be TRBD1 (7 bases). The CDR3 has 14 residues. The V and J ends lost 0 bases and 3 bases respectively, with 9 bases between them. Germline CDR1 and CDR2: ENHRY and SYGVKD. The CDR3 reads CAISESQGGYEQYF. Here the CDR3 DNA reads TGTGCCATCAGTGAGTCTCAGGGGGGCTACGAGCAGTACTTC.

In this sample, this clonotype turned up many times. The gene calls are TRBV7-8 and TRBJ2-2; D unresolved. V lost 5 bases and J 1 base, leaving 11 bases between the germline ends. The CDR3 is 15 amino acids. Germline V gene sequence: CDR1 SGHVS, CDR2 FQNEAQ. CDR3 DNA: TGTGCCAGCAGCCGACAAACAGTGAACACCGGGGAGCTGTTTTTT. Protein product: CASSRQTVNTGELFF.

The sample holds many counts of this clonotype. The V and J genes are TRBV6-5 and TRBJ1-1; possibly TRBD1 for D (5 bases). Germline V lookup: CDR1 MNHEY, CDR2 SVGAGI. The CDR3 extends over 14 amino acids. With 4 bases removed from V and 1 base from J, the gap between germline ends came to 10 bases. Here the CDR3 DNA reads TGTGCCAGCAGTTCCTTCGGGGGGAACACTGAAGCTTTCTTT. Its translation is CASSSFGGNTEAFF.

This clonotype was seen many times. The CDR3 region has the DNA TGTGCCAGCACCCTGGGGGGTAACACTGAAGCTTTCTTT. This gives the protein CASTLGGNTEAFF. This chain joins TRBV6-2 or TRBV6-3 and TRBJ1-1; weak D call: TRBD1 (5 bases). The CDR3 is made up of 13 amino acids. Trimming shortened V by 7 bases and J by 2 bases, and 11 bases separated the two germline ends. CDR1 and CDR2 (germline): MNHEY, SVGEGT.

This clonotype was recorded a few times. The chain has TRBV20-1 and TRBJ2-1, with 10 bases aligning to TRBD2. CDR1 is DFQATT, CDR2 SNEGSKA, per germline (reference sequence). This CDR3 contains 17 residues. J was trimmed by 0 bases and V by 0 bases; bases with no gene match: 5. For the CDR3, the DNA is TGCAGTGCTAGAGATAGTAGCGGGGGGAGCTCCTACAATGAGCAGTTCTTC. It is translated as CSARDSSGGSSYNEQFF.

The sample holds a few counts of this clonotype. A much larger clone lies a single base off, so this may be a read error. The rearrangement links TRBV12-3 or TRBV12-4 to TRBJ2-7; 11 bases line up with TRBD2. The trim removed 7 bases at V and 3 bases at J, leaving 5 bases unmatched. The length of the CDR3 is 14 residues. Here the CDR3 reads CASTPGTSGYEQYF. CDR3 nucleotide sequence: TGTGCCAGCACCCCCGGGACTAGCGGCTACGAGCAGTACTTC.

This clonotype was seen only a few times. The chain carries TRBV6-2 or TRBV6-3 and TRBJ2-7; 8 bases are a match to TRBD2. The junction had 14 bases not matched to a gene; V was cut back by 6 bases and J by 1 base. This CDR3 comprises 17 residues. Germline V gives CDR1 MNHEY, CDR2 SVGEGT. This CDR3 reads CASSQKPSSGPSYEQYF. The CDR3 DNA sequence: TGTGCCAGCAGCCAAAAACCCTCTAGCGGGCCTTCCTACGAGCAGTACTTC.

This chain connects TRBV5-1 to TRBJ2-7, with D possibly being TRBD2 (5 bases). Trimming removed 5 bases at V and 2 bases at J, with 20 bases between. CDR1 and CDR2 (germline): SGHRS, YFSETQ. The CDR3 sequence is 16 residues long. The chain's CDR3 is CASRLLTGSATYEQYF. The CDR3 DNA reads TGCGCCAGCAGACTTTTGACGGGGAGCGCCACCTACGAGCAGTACTTC.

The chain is built from TRBV19 and TRBJ1-4; TRBD1 matches at 8 bases. This CDR3 is 13 amino acids long. Germline V gives CDR1 LNHDA, CDR2 SQIVND (reference sequence). The V and J ends lost 10 bases and 8 bases, in that order; junction bases with no gene match: 9. CDR3 in amino acids: CATLDRVNEKLFF. In DNA, the CDR3 is TGTGCCACCTTGGACAGGGTAAACGAAAAACTGTTTTTT.

The rearrangement uses TRBV4-2 and TRBJ2-3; 7 nucleotides agree with TRBD2. Germline trimming cut 0 bases from V and 1 base from J; bases unmatched to any gene: 4. The CDR3 runs to 16 residues. The germline V gene has CDR1 LGHNA and CDR2 YNFKEQ. In DNA, the CDR3 is TGTGCCAGCAGCCAAGATCCGGGGGGACGCACAGATACGCAGTATTTT. It specifies CASSQDPGGRTDTQYF.

Many counts were recorded for this clonotype. V is TRBV29-1 and J is TRBJ1-2; the D gene is possibly TRBD1 (6 bases). The CDR3 runs 16 residues. The germline V and J ends were trimmed by 6 bases and 3 bases, with 23 bases remaining between them. Looked up from germline, CDR1 is SQVTM and CDR2 is ANQGSEA. CDR3 loop: CSVPRRGAIRDYGYTF. CDR3 DNA sequence: TGCAGCGTCCCAAGGAGGGGGGCAATCCGAGACTATGGCTACACCTTC.

This clonotype was seen a few times. V is TRBV28 and J is TRBJ2-5; D unclear. CDR3 length: 13 amino acids. Germline CDR1 is MDHEN and CDR2 is SYDVKM. V was pared by 6 bases and J by 5 bases, with 13 bases between. The CDR3 coding sequence is TGTGCCAGCAGACACGTCCTGGTGGAGACCCAGTACTTC. It translates to CASRHVLVETQYF.

This clonotype was found many times. The chain is built from TRBV11-2 and TRBJ2-1, with 7 bases aligning to TRBD1. The CDR3 runs to 14 residues. V was clipped by 5 bases and J by 4 bases; unmatched bases: 5. Germline V gives CDR1 SGHAT, CDR2 FQNNGV. The DNA of the CDR3 is TGTGCCAGCAGCCCACCGGGACAGTACAATGAGCAGTTCTTC. Translating it yields CASSPPGQYNEQFF.

The V and J genes are TRBV4-3 and TRBJ2-1; 7 bases are a match to TRBD2. After removal of 2 bases from V and 9 bases from J, the junction contained 4 bases not matched to a gene. The CDR3 runs to 13 residues. Germline-derived CDR1 and CDR2 are LGHNA and YSLEER. The CDR3 nucleotides read TGCGCCAGCAGCCAATTAGGGAGGGCTGAGCAGTTCTTC. Amino acids: CASSQLGRAEQFF.

This chain uses TRBV24-1 with TRBJ2-3; D remains ambiguous. CDR1 KGHDR and CDR2 SFDVKD come from the germline V gene. The CDR3 extends over 14 amino acids. The V gene lost 1 base and the J gene lost 3 bases, with 7 bases spanning the gap. The CDR3 sequence: CATSDFRGTDTQYF. The CDR3 nucleotides are TGTGCCACCAGTGATTTCAGAGGAACAGATACGCAGTATTTT.

V usage is TRBV7-9 and J usage is TRBJ2-1; possible D gene TRBD1, 6 bases. The V gene's germline CDR1 is SEHNR and CDR2 FQNEAQ (reference sequence). This CDR3 is built from 14 residues. With 0 bases removed from V and 8 bases from J, the gap between germline ends came to 11 bases. This chain's CDR3 is CASSLARTVDEQFF. CDR3 coding DNA: TGTGCCAGCAGCTTAGCCCGGACAGTGGATGAGCAGTTCTTC.

This clonotype was recorded many times. The chain uses TRBV12-3 or TRBV12-4 and TRBJ2-7; D remains ambiguous. Trimming left V 4 bases short and J 7 bases short, with 14 bases between. The CDR3 runs 13 residues. This chain's CDR3 is CASSSKHGSEQYF. CDR3 DNA sequence: TGTGCCAGCAGTTCAAAACACGGTTCGGAGCAGTACTTC.

This sequence joins TRBV5-1 and TRBJ2-7; tentative D call: TRBD2 (6 bases). The CDR3 runs to 14 residues. The V end was cut by 5 bases, the J end by 6 bases, with 18 bases between. The germline V gene has CDR1 SGHRS and CDR2 YFSETQ. In nucleotides, the CDR3 is TGCGCCAGCAGAGTAGGAGGGGAAATGGGCGAGCAGTACTTC. Translated: CASRVGGEMGEQYF.